The clone carrying this TCR beta chain occurred many times. The CDR3 is 15 amino acids. Germline loops: CDR1 DFQATT, CDR2 SNEGSKA (reference sequence). The ends were cut back, 5 bases at V and 5 bases at J, with 22 bases in the middle. Time point defined: newly diagnosed GD, antithyroid drugs for less than 3 months. Scientists built the TCR library using RNA that was extracted from PBMCs. For TCR beta, libraries came from iRepertoire HTBI primers and Arm-PCR of CDR3 regions. TCRdb processed the multiplex PCR reads anew with MiXCR; each CDR3 protein has one entry. There are over 450,000 distinct CDR3 sequences in the sample; about 11% occur only once, and roughly 8.9% lies in the top ten. This sample stems from a study of regulatory T cells in long-lasting Graves disease. Separately, the same data were catalogued under a study of T cells in Graves' hyperthyroidism and ophthalmopathy.

This sequence joins TRBV20-1 and TRBJ2-7, with D possibly TRBD2 on 6 matching bases. The sequencing here drew on peripheral blood mononuclear cells (PBMCs), taken at new diagnosis, from a patient treated with antithyroid drugs. This receptor was obtained from a young woman with Graves disease. In DNA, the CDR3 is TGCAGTGCTGGCGGTGGATGGGGGACTGGAAACGAGCAGTACTTC. This encodes CSAGGGWGTGNEQYF.